Sequencing of this T cell receptor (beta chain) was carried out in a study of T cells after yellow fever vaccination. Each CDR3 protein gets one entry after TCRdb re-called the 5' RACE reads with MiXCR. Of hundreds of thousands of distinct CDR3 sequences listed, about 13% are singletons. Germline values: CDR1 MNHEY, CDR2 SVGEGT. This CDR3 has 14 amino acids. The V gene lost 7 bases and the J gene lost 0 bases, with 12 bases spanning the gap. This receptor was obtained from a man aged 25-40 years who received the YFV17D yellow fever vaccine. This sequence joins TRBV6-2 or TRBV6-3 and TRBJ2-5; D might be TRBD2 (6 bases). Sequencing was performed on PBMCs, taken on the day of the yellow fever booster vaccination. CDR3 residues: CASKYRDYQETQYF. As DNA, the CDR3 is TGTGCCAGCAAATACCGGGACTACCAAGAGACCCAGTACTTC.